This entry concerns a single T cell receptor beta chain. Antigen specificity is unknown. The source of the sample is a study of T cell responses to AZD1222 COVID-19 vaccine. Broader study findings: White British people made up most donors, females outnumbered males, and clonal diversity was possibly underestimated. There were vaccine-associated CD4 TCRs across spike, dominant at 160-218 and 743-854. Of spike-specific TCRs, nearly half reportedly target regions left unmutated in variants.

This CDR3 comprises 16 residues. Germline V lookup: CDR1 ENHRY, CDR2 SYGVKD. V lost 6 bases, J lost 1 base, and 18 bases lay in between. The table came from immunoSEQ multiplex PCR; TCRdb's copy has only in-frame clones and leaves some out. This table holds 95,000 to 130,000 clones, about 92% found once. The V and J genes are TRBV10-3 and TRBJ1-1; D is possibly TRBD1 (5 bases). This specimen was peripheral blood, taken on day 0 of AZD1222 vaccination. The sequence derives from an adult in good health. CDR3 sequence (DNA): TGTGCCATCAGCCCCGGGGCCGGGGTCTCGAACACTGAAGCTTTCTTT. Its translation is CAISPGAGVSNTEAFF.